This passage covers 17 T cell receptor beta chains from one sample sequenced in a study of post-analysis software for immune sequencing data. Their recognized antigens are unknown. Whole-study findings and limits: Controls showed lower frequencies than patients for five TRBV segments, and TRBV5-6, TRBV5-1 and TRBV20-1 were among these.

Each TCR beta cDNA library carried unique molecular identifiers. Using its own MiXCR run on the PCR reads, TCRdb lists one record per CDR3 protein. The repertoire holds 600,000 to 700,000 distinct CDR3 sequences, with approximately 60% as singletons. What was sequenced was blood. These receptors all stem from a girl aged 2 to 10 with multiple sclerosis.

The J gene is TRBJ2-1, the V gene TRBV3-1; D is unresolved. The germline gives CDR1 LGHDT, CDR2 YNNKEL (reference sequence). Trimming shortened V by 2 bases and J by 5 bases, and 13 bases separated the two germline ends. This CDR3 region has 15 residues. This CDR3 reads CASSQLRPFNNEQFF. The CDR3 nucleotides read TGTGCCAGCAGCCAACTACGGCCTTTTAACAATGAGCAGTTCTTC.

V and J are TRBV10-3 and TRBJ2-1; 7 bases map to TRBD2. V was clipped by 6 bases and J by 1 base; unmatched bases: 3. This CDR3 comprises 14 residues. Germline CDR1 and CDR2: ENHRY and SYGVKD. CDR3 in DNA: TGTGCCATCAGACCGCGGGAGTCCTACAATGAGCAGTTCTTC. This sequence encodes CAIRPRESYNEQFF.

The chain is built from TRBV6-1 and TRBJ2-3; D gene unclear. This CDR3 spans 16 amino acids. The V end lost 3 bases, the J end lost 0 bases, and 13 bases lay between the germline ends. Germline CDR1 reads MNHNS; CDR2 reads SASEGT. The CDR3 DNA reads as TGTGCCAGCAGTGAGGGCGTCGCTTCTAGCACAGATACGCAGTATTTT. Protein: CASSEGVASSTDTQYF.

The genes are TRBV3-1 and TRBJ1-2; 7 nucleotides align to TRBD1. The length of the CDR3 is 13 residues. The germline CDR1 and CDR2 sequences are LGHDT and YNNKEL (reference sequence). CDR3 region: CASARGGPYGYTF. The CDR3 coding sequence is TGTGCTTCCGCTCGAGGGGGCCCGTATGGCTACACCTTC.

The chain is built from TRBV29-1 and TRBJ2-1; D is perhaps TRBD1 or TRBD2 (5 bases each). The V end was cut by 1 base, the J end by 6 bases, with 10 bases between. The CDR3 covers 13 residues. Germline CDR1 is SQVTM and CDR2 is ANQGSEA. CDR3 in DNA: TGCAGCGTTGAAGGGAAGGGGACCAATGAGCAGTTCTTC. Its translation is CSVEGKGTNEQFF.

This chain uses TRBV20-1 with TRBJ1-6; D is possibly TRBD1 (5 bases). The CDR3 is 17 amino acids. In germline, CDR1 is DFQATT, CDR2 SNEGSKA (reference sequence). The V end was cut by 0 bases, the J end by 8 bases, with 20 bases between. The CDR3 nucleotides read TGCAGTGCTAGAGATCCCTTGGACGCAGGGAGTTATTCACCCCTCCACTTT. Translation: CSARDPLDAGSYSPLHF.

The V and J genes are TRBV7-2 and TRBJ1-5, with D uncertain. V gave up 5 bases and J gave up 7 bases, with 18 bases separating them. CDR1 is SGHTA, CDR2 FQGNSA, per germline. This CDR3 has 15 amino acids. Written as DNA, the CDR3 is TGTGCCAGCAGCCCCTATAGGGCAAGGGAGCAGCCCCAGCATTTT. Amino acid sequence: CASSPYRAREQPQHF.

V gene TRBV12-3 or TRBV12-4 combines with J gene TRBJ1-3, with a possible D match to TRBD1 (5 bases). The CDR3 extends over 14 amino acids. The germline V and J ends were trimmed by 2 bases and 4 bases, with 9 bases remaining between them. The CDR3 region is CASSLLDRGNTIYF. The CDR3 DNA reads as TGTGCCAGCAGTTTACTAGACAGAGGAAACACCATATATTTT.

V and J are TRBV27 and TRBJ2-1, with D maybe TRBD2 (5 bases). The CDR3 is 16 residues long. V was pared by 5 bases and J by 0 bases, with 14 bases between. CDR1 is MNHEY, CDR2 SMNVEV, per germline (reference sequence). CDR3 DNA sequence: TGTGCCAGCAGTCCCTCAGCAGCGGTCTCCTACAATGAGCAGTTCTTC. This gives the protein CASSPSAAVSYNEQFF.

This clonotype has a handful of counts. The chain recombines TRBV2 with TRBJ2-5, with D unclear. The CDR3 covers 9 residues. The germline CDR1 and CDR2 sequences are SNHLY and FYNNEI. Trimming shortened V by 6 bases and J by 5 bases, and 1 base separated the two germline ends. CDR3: CASSETQYF. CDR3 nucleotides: TGTGCCAGCAGCGAGACCCAGTACTTC.

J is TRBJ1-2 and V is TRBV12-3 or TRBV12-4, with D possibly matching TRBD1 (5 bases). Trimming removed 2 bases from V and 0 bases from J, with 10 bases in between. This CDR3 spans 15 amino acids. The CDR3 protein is CASSLSRGSNYGYTF. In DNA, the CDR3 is TGTGCCAGCAGTTTAAGTCGGGGCTCTAACTATGGCTACACCTTC.

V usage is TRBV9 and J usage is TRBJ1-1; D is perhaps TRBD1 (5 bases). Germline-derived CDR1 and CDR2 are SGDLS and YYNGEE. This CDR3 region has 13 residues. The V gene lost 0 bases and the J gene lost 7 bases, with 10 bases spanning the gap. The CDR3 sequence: CASSVVGGSEAFF. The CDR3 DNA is TGTGCCAGCAGCGTAGTTGGGGGGAGTGAAGCTTTCTTT.

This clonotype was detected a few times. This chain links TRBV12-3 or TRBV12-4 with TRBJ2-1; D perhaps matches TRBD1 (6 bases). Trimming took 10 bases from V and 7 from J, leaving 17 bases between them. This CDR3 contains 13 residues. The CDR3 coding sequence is TGTGCCACCCAAGCTGGGGGCAGGAATGAGCAGTTCTTC. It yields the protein CATQAGGRNEQFF.

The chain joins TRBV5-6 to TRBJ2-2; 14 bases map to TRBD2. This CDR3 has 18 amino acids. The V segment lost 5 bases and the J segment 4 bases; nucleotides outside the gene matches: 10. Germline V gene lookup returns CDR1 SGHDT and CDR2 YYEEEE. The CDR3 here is CASRPPGLAGASTGELFF. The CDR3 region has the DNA TGTGCCAGCAGGCCTCCGGGACTAGCGGGAGCTAGCACCGGGGAGCTGTTTTTT.

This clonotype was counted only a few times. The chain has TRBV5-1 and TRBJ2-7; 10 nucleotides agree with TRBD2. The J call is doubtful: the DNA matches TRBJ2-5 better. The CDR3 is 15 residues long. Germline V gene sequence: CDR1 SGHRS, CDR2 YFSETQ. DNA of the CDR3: TGCGCCAGCAGTCAGCGGGGGGGCCGAGAAGAGACCCAGTACTTC. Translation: CASSQRGGREETQYF.

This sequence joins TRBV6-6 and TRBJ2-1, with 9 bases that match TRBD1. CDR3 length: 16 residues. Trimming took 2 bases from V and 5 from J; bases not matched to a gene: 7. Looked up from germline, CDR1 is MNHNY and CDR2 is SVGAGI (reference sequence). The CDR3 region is CASSYRGGTGHNEQFF. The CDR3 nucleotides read TGTGCCAGCAGTTACCGGGGAGGGACAGGGCACAATGAGCAGTTCTTC.

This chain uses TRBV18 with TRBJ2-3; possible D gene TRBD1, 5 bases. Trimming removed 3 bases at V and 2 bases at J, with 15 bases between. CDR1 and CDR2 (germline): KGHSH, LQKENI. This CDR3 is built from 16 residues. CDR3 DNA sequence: TGTGCCAGCTCACCCTCCGGACAAAGAATCACAGATACGCAGTATTTT. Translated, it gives CASSPSGQRITDTQYF.